A selection of T cell receptor beta chains follows, all from one sample in a study of radiotherapy plus CTLA-4 blockade in lung cancer. The repertoire was sequenced with immunoSEQ multiplex PCR; TCRdb's copy has only in-frame clones and lacks some. The table has about 85,000 clones, about 90% seen once. The source material was peripheral blood, sampled from a patient treated with radiotherapy plus ipilimumab. The source is a human donor with non-small cell lung cancer who had a partial response to radiotherapy plus ipilimumab. The CDR3 runs from the conserved cysteine through the conserved F or W. D genes are given only for firm matches. Rows give clone size only sometimes, using once, few, many, or a class for an expanded clone.

TRBD2	TRBJ2-1	TRBV27	.	CASSAGTSGSNEQFF	TGTGCCAGCAGTGCCGGGACTAGCGGGAGTAATGAGCAGTTCTTC
.	TRBJ2-2	TRBV27	.	CASSFEGVGVNTGELFF	TGTGCCAGCAGTTTTGAGGGGGTCGGGGTGAACACCGGGGAGCTGTTTTTT
TRBD2	TRBJ2-7	TRBV27	few	CASSLNRLAGAPGDEQYF	TGTGCCAGCAGTTTGAATAGGCTAGCGGGAGCCCCGGGGGACGAGCAGTACTTC
.	TRBJ1-5	TRBV27	.	CASSSQGLHQASNQPQHF	TGTGCCAGCAGTTCCCAGGGATTACACCAAGCGAGCAATCAGCCCCAGCATTTT
.	TRBJ1-2	TRBV11-2	.	CASSLRRDYGYTF	TGTGCCAGCAGCTTAAGGAGAGACTATGGCTACACCTTC
TRBD2	TRBJ2-7	TRBV6-5	.	CASSRSGRANEQYF	TGTGCCAGCAGCCGGAGCGGGAGGGCGAACGAGCAGTACTTC
TRBD1	TRBJ1-5	TRBV2	.	CASSATGANNQPQHF	TGTGCCAGCAGTGCCACAGGGGCGAACAATCAGCCCCAGCATTTT
.	TRBJ2-3	TRBV5-1	.	CASSLGFGGKGDTQYF	TGCGCCAGCAGCTTGGGGTTTGGAGGGAAGGGAGATACGCAGTATTTT
.	TRBJ2-7	TRBV29-1	once	CSVESTESYEQYF	TGCAGCGTTGAATCGACAGAGAGCTACGAGCAGTACTTC
.	TRBJ2-7	TRBV6-1	once	CASSARRGYEQYF	TGTGCCAGCAGTGCCCGACGCGGGTACGAGCAGTACTTC
.	TRBJ1-6	TRBV5-1	.	CASRTSTGSLDSPLHF	TGCGCCAGCAGAACAAGTACAGGGAGCCTCGATTCACCCCTCCACTTT
TRBD1	TRBJ2-7	TRBV5-4	.	CASRLRDRAGSYEQYF	TGTGCCAGCAGGTTAAGGGACAGGGCGGGCTCCTACGAGCAGTACTTC
TRBD2	TRBJ2-7	TRBV6-1	.	CASSEALRQREGYEQYF	TGTGCCAGCAGTGAAGCGCTTCGTCAGCGGGAGGGCTACGAGCAGTACTTC
.	TRBJ2-5	TRBV6-1	.	CASNPGISQETQYF	TGTGCCTCCAACCCGGGAATAAGCCAAGAGACCCAGTACTTC
TRBD1	TRBJ1-1	TRBV6-5	.	CASSDLTGSVTEAFF	TGTGCCAGCAGTGACTTGACAGGGAGTGTCACTGAAGCTTTCTTT
.	TRBJ1-5	TRBV28	.	CASSLFEFSSNQPQHF	TGTGCCAGCAGTTTATTTGAATTTAGCAGCAATCAGCCCCAGCATTTT
.	TRBJ2-3	TRBV6-5	.	CASSYSPGGTDTQYF	TGTGCCAGCAGTTACTCACCAGGGGGCACAGATACGCAGTATTTT
TRBD2	TRBJ2-7	TRBV5-4	.	CASSSGLAGHEQYF	TGTGCCAGCAGCTCAGGACTAGCGGGGCACGAGCAGTACTTC
.	TRBJ1-1	TRBV6-5	.	CASSAAVYTEAFF	TGTGCCAGCTCAGCGGCCGTGTACACTGAAGCTTTCTTT
.	TRBJ2-6	TRBV19	.	CATLDRPGSGANVLTF	TGTGCCACCTTAGACAGACCTGGGTCTGGGGCCAACGTCCTGACTTTC
.	TRBJ2-5	TRBV5-1	.	CASSLGHYQETQYF	TGCGCCAGCAGCTTGGGACACTACCAAGAGACCCAGTACTTC
TRBD2	TRBJ2-7	TRBV30	.	CAWRGLAGYYEQYF	TGTGCCTGGAGGGGACTAGCGGGTTACTACGAGCAGTACTTC
.	TRBJ2-6	TRBV6-4	.	CASRASGANVLTF	TGTGCCAGCAGGGCCTCTGGGGCCAACGTCCTGACTTTC
.	TRBJ2-5	TRBV2	.	CASSVQETQYF	TGTGCCAGCAGTGTACAAGAGACCCAGTACTTC
.	TRBJ1-1	TRBV4-3	.	CASSQDPRDTEAFF	TGCGCCAGCAGCCAAGACCCACGGGACACTGAAGCTTTCTTT
TRBD1	TRBJ2-7	TRBV7-9	few	CASSLGWGAGQGSYEQYF	TGTGCCAGCAGCTTAGGGTGGGGGGCCGGACAGGGTTCCTACGAGCAGTACTTC
.	TRBJ2-2	TRBV5-1	.	CASRQGSTGELFF	TGCGCCAGCAGACAGGGAAGCACCGGGGAGCTGTTTTTT
.	TRBJ2-1	TRBV30	.	CAWSEGQRNEQFF	TGTGCCTGGAGTGAGGGACAACGCAATGAGCAGTTCTTC
.	TRBJ1-1	TRBV30	.	CAWRSWGQWDTEAFF	TGTGCCTGGAGATCATGGGGCCAATGGGACACTGAAGCTTTCTTT